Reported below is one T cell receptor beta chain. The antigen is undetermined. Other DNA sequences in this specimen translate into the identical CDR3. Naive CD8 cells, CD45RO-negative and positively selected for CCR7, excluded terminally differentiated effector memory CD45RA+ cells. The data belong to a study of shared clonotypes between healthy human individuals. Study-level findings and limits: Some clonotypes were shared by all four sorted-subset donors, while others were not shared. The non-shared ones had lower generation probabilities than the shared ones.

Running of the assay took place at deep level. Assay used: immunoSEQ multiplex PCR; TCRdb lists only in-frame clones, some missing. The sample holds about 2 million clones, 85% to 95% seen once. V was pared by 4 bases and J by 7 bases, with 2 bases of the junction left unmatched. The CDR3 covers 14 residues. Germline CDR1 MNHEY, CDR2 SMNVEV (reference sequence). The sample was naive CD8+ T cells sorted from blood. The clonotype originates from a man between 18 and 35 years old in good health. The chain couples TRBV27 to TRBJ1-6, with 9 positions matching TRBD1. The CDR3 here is CASSSTGGNSPLHF. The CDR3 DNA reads TGTGCCAGCAGTTCAACAGGGGGCAATTCACCCCTCCACTTT.